Listed below are T cell receptor beta chains from one sample, sequenced in a study of glioma-infiltrating T cells after dendritic cell vaccination. TCRdb's table, derived via immunoSEQ multiplex PCR, lists solely in-frame clones and lacks some. The sample has tens of thousands of clones, about 89% seen once; the top ten hold less than 6.5%. Source: blood, taken after dendritic cell vaccination. Every receptor here comes from a human donor with glioblastoma. CDR3s include the opening cysteine and the closing phenylalanine or tryptophan. A D gene is named only where the DNA matches it firmly. The size entry is marked missing in some rows and otherwise reads once, few, many or a size class.

CDR3nt: TGCGCCAGCAGCTTGGGACATCTGAACACTGAAGCTTTCTTT; CDR3aa: CASSLGHLNTEAFF; abundance: -; j_gene: TRBJ1-1; len: 14; v_gene: TRBV5-1; d_gene: -
CDR3nt: TGCGCCAGCAGTTCTGGCCAGGGTGCGTTCGACGAGCAGTACTTC; CDR3aa: CASSSGQGAFDEQYF; abundance: -; j_gene: TRBJ2-7; len: 15; v_gene: TRBV5-1; d_gene: -
CDR3nt: TGTGCCAGCAGCTTATCCCCAGGGAAATCTAGCACCGGGGAGCTGTTTTTT; CDR3aa: CASSLSPGKSSTGELFF; abundance: -; j_gene: TRBJ2-2; len: 17; v_gene: TRBV11-3; d_gene: -
CDR3nt: TGTGCCAGAAGCTTTTCGGACATAGGCGCAGATACGCAGTATTTT; CDR3aa: CARSFSDIGADTQYF; abundance: -; j_gene: TRBJ2-3; len: 15; v_gene: TRBV5-3; d_gene: -
CDR3nt: TGTGCCAGCAGTGAACGGACAGCCAAAGAGACCCAGTACTTC; CDR3aa: CASSERTAKETQYF; abundance: -; j_gene: TRBJ2-5; len: 14; v_gene: TRBV2; d_gene: -
CDR3nt: TGTGCCAGCGGCTCCGGGACAGGTTCTTCCTACGAGCAGTACTTC; CDR3aa: CASGSGTGSSYEQYF; abundance: -; j_gene: TRBJ2-7; len: 15; v_gene: TRBV27; d_gene: TRBD1
CDR3nt: TGTGCCAGCACCGACACCGGCCCTAACTATGGCTACACCTTC; CDR3aa: CASTDTGPNYGYTF; abundance: -; j_gene: TRBJ1-2; len: 14; v_gene: TRBV28; d_gene: -
CDR3nt: TGTGCCAGCAGCGTGGGGGGGAGCAATCAGCCCCAGCATTTT; CDR3aa: CASSVGGSNQPQHF; abundance: -; j_gene: TRBJ1-5; len: 14; v_gene: TRBV9; d_gene: -
CDR3nt: TGCGCCAGCAGCCCTAGCGGGAGGGCCGATTACGAGCAGTACTTC; CDR3aa: CASSPSGRADYEQYF; abundance: once; j_gene: TRBJ2-7; len: 15; v_gene: TRBV5-1; d_gene: TRBD2
CDR3nt: TGTGCCAGCACCCCTTTACAGGGGCCCTATGGCTACACCTTC; CDR3aa: CASTPLQGPYGYTF; abundance: -; j_gene: TRBJ1-2; len: 14; v_gene: TRBV7-9; d_gene: TRBD1
CDR3nt: TGCAGTGCTAAGGGGGTCGCTGAAGCTTTCTTT; CDR3aa: CSAKGVAEAFF; abundance: -; j_gene: TRBJ1-1; len: 11; v_gene: TRBV20-1; d_gene: -
CDR3nt: TGTGCCAGCAGGCCCTGGACTGGAGACGAGTACTCCTACAATGAGCAGTTCTTC; CDR3aa: CASRPWTGDEYSYNEQFF; abundance: -; j_gene: TRBJ2-1; len: 18; v_gene: TRBV28; d_gene: -
CDR3nt: TGTGCCAGCAGTCCCGCAGGCGGGGAGGAGACCCAGTACTTC; CDR3aa: CASSPAGGEETQYF; abundance: -; j_gene: TRBJ2-5; len: 14; v_gene: TRBV7-9; d_gene: -
CDR3nt: TGTGCCAGCACCCTCCGCCCCCTACCCTATGGCTACACCTTC; CDR3aa: CASTLRPLPYGYTF; abundance: -; j_gene: TRBJ1-2; len: 14; v_gene: TRBV28; d_gene: -
CDR3nt: TGCAGCGTTGGGGACAGGGGACGCACAGATACGCAGTATTTT; CDR3aa: CSVGDRGRTDTQYF; abundance: -; j_gene: TRBJ2-3; len: 14; v_gene: TRBV29-1; d_gene: TRBD1
CDR3nt: TGTGCCAGCTCACCACAGGGGGAGGGGGAGCAGTACTTC; CDR3aa: CASSPQGEGEQYF; abundance: once; j_gene: TRBJ2-7; len: 13; v_gene: TRBV18; d_gene: -
CDR3nt: TGTGCCTCGAGACCGGGACAGGGATCCACTGAAGCTTTCTTT; CDR3aa: CASRPGQGSTEAFF; abundance: -; j_gene: TRBJ1-1; len: 14; v_gene: TRBV2; d_gene: TRBD1
CDR3nt: TGCAGCGTTGGGGGGGGATATGGTGGCTACACCTTC; CDR3aa: CSVGGGYGGYTF; abundance: -; j_gene: TRBJ1-2; len: 12; v_gene: TRBV29-1; d_gene: -
CDR3nt: TGTGCCAGCAGCTTAGCATATACTGAAGCTTTCTTT; CDR3aa: CASSLAYTEAFF; abundance: -; j_gene: TRBJ1-1; len: 12; v_gene: TRBV5-6; d_gene: -
CDR3nt: TGTGCCAGCAGCCGGGCTAGCGGAGGGAACTACGAGCAGTACTTC; CDR3aa: CASSRASGGNYEQYF; abundance: -; j_gene: TRBJ2-7; len: 15; v_gene: TRBV7-9; d_gene: TRBD2
CDR3nt: TGTGCCAGCAGTTGGGGACAGCTGAACACTGAAGCTTTCTTT; CDR3aa: CASSWGQLNTEAFF; abundance: -; j_gene: TRBJ1-1; len: 14; v_gene: TRBV9; d_gene: TRBD1
CDR3nt: TGTGCCAGCAGCCTTGAAACAGCGGCCTACGAGCAGTACTTC; CDR3aa: CASSLETAAYEQYF; abundance: -; j_gene: TRBJ2-7; len: 14; v_gene: TRBV7-9; d_gene: -
CDR3nt: TGTGCCGTCAGTGGAAAAAACCGCCGTGTCGGGAGCCCTATGGAGCAGTTCTTC; CDR3aa: CAVSGKNRRVGSPMEQFF; abundance: once; j_gene: TRBJ2-1; len: 18; v_gene: TRBV10-3; d_gene: -
CDR3nt: TGTGCCACCAGCAGATTATGGGGACTAGCGGGAGATTACAATGAGCAGTTCTTC; CDR3aa: CATSRLWGLAGDYNEQFF; abundance: -; j_gene: TRBJ2-1; len: 18; v_gene: TRBV15; d_gene: TRBD2
CDR3nt: TGTGCCAGCAGCTTCCTTACAGGGAATCTCTACGAGCAGTACTTC; CDR3aa: CASSFLTGNLYEQYF; abundance: -; j_gene: TRBJ2-7; len: 15; v_gene: TRBV7-9; d_gene: -
CDR3nt: TGTGCCAGCAGTTTGGGGGGGGGTTACAATGAGCAGTTCTTC; CDR3aa: CASSLGGGYNEQFF; abundance: -; j_gene: TRBJ2-1; len: 14; v_gene: TRBV28; d_gene: TRBD2
CDR3nt: TGTGCTAGCAGCCCGGGACTAGCGGTCACAGATACGCAGTATTTT; CDR3aa: CASSPGLAVTDTQYF; abundance: -; j_gene: TRBJ2-3; len: 15; v_gene: TRBV7-7; d_gene: TRBD2
CDR3nt: TGTGCCAGTAGTGACCCGAGTTGGACTCGGATAACCGTAGAGACCCAGTACTTC; CDR3aa: CASSDPSWTRITVETQYF; abundance: -; j_gene: TRBJ2-5; len: 18; v_gene: TRBV19; d_gene: -
CDR3nt: TGTGCCAGCAGTGAGAGCCAGGGGTATGGCTACACCTTC; CDR3aa: CASSESQGYGYTF; abundance: once; j_gene: TRBJ1-2; len: 13; v_gene: TRBV28; d_gene: -
CDR3nt: TGTGCCAGCAGTTTTGAGCTCGTAGTTACTAGCGGGAGGAATGAGCAGTTCTTC; CDR3aa: CASSFELVVTSGRNEQFF; abundance: -; j_gene: TRBJ2-1; len: 18; v_gene: TRBV28; d_gene: TRBD2
CDR3nt: TGTGCCAGCAGTTTTTTAGGCAATCAGCCCCAGCATTTT; CDR3aa: CASSFLGNQPQHF; abundance: once; j_gene: TRBJ1-5; len: 13; v_gene: TRBV28; d_gene: -
CDR3nt: TGTGCCAGCAGCTTCGGAGGGGCCAAAGATACGCAGTATTTT; CDR3aa: CASSFGGAKDTQYF; abundance: -; j_gene: TRBJ2-3; len: 14; v_gene: TRBV6-5; d_gene: -
CDR3nt: TGTGCCTGGAGTGTACGGTACGAGCAGTACTTC; CDR3aa: CAWSVRYEQYF; abundance: -; j_gene: TRBJ2-7; len: 11; v_gene: TRBV30; d_gene: -
CDR3nt: TGTGCCAGCAGCGTCCTAGCGGGAGCACAAGAGACCCAGTACTTC; CDR3aa: CASSVLAGAQETQYF; abundance: -; j_gene: TRBJ2-5; len: 15; v_gene: TRBV9; d_gene: TRBD2
CDR3nt: TGTGCCAGCGGAATACAGGGGGAGCAGTACTTC; CDR3aa: CASGIQGEQYF; abundance: -; j_gene: TRBJ2-7; len: 11; v_gene: TRBV7-9; d_gene: TRBD1
CDR3nt: TGTGCCAGCAGCGTTTCAGACAATTACTACGAGCAGTACTTC; CDR3aa: CASSVSDNYYEQYF; abundance: -; j_gene: TRBJ2-7; len: 14; v_gene: TRBV9; d_gene: -
CDR3nt: TGCAGCGTTGATGGGCTCTTCGTGACAGATACGCAGTATTTT; CDR3aa: CSVDGLFVTDTQYF; abundance: -; j_gene: TRBJ2-3; len: 14; v_gene: TRBV29-1; d_gene: -
CDR3nt: TGTGCCAGCAGAGTTAGCGGTACAGATACGCAGTATTTT; CDR3aa: CASRVSGTDTQYF; abundance: -; j_gene: TRBJ2-3; len: 13; v_gene: TRBV13; d_gene: -
CDR3nt: TGTGCCAGCTCACAGAGCTCCTATAATTCACCCCTCCACTTT; CDR3aa: CASSQSSYNSPLHF; abundance: once; j_gene: TRBJ1-6; len: 14; v_gene: TRBV2; d_gene: -
CDR3nt: TGTGCCAGCAGCTTAGGTAGGCAGGGGGCCTTTATGGACTATGGCTACACCTTC; CDR3aa: CASSLGRQGAFMDYGYTF; abundance: -; j_gene: TRBJ1-2; len: 18; v_gene: TRBV7-9; d_gene: TRBD1
CDR3nt: TGTGCCAGCAGCACAGGGAGGGAGCTGTTTTTT; CDR3aa: CASSTGRELFF; abundance: -; j_gene: TRBJ2-2; len: 11; v_gene: TRBV7-9; d_gene: -
CDR3nt: TGTGCCAGCAGCCCTAGGACAGGGGTTGGTAACTATGGCTACACCTTC; CDR3aa: CASSPRTGVGNYGYTF; abundance: -; j_gene: TRBJ1-2; len: 16; v_gene: TRBV7-9; d_gene: TRBD1
CDR3nt: TGCAGCGTTAATTCAGGGAACACTGAAGCTTTCTTT; CDR3aa: CSVNSGNTEAFF; abundance: -; j_gene: TRBJ1-1; len: 12; v_gene: TRBV29-1; d_gene: -
CDR3nt: TGTGCCAGCAGCCCTCCGGCCAGAGGACAGCCCCAGCATTTT; CDR3aa: CASSPPARGQPQHF; abundance: -; j_gene: TRBJ1-5; len: 14; v_gene: TRBV28; d_gene: -
CDR3nt: TGTGCCAGCAGGACAGGGGGCGTAAACACTGAAGCTTTCTTT; CDR3aa: CASRTGGVNTEAFF; abundance: -; j_gene: TRBJ1-1; len: 14; v_gene: TRBV2; d_gene: TRBD1
CDR3nt: TGTGCCAGCAGTGGGGACTTGCGGGCCAATGAGCAGTTCTTC; CDR3aa: CASSGDLRANEQFF; abundance: -; j_gene: TRBJ2-1; len: 14; v_gene: TRBV6-5; d_gene: -
CDR3nt: TGTGCCAGTCTATCTACAGGGACGTCCTGGTATGGCTACACCTTC; CDR3aa: CASLSTGTSWYGYTF; abundance: -; j_gene: TRBJ1-2; len: 15; v_gene: TRBV27; d_gene: -
CDR3nt: TGTGCCAGCAGTCCACACCGCGCGACTAGCAATCACAATGAGCAGTTCTTC; CDR3aa: CASSPHRATSNHNEQFF; abundance: -; j_gene: TRBJ2-1; len: 17; v_gene: TRBV28; d_gene: TRBD2
CDR3nt: TGTGCCAGCAGTGTATGGGACAGGGGTCATAACACCTTC; CDR3aa: CASSVWDRGHNTF; abundance: -; j_gene: TRBJ1-2; len: 13; v_gene: TRBV2; d_gene: TRBD1
CDR3nt: TGCAGCGTTGAAGAGGAGGGACAGGAGACTGAAGCTTTCTTT; CDR3aa: CSVEEEGQETEAFF; abundance: -; j_gene: TRBJ1-1; len: 14; v_gene: TRBV29-1; d_gene: TRBD1
CDR3nt: TGTGCCAGCAGTTCACGTCGGGGCGGGGAGATGTACACCTTC; CDR3aa: CASSSRRGGEMYTF; abundance: -; j_gene: TRBJ1-2; len: 14; v_gene: TRBV27; d_gene: -
CDR3nt: TGTGCCATCACGGACCTAGAGGGAGGGGGGACCCAGTACTTC; CDR3aa: CAITDLEGGGTQYF; abundance: -; j_gene: TRBJ2-5; len: 14; v_gene: TRBV10-3; d_gene: -
CDR3nt: TGTGCCAGCAGCCAGACAGGGGGCCAAGAGACCCAGTACTTC; CDR3aa: CASSQTGGQETQYF; abundance: -; j_gene: TRBJ2-5; len: 14; v_gene: TRBV4-2; d_gene: TRBD1